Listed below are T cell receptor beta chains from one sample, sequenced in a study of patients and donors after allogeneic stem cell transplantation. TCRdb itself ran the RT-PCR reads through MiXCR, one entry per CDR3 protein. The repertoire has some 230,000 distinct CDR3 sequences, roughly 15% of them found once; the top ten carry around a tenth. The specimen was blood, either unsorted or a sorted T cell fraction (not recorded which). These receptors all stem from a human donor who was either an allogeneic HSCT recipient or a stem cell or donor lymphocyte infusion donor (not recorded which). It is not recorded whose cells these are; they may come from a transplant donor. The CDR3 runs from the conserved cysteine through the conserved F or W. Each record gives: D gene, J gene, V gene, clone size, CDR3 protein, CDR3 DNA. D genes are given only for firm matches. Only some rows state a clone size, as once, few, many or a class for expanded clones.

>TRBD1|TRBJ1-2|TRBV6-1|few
CASSPSMTGNYGYTF
TGTGCCAGCAGTCCTTCCATGACAGGGAACTATGGCTACACCTTC
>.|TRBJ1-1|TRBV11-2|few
CASSQLGGKNTEAFF
TGTGCCAGCAGCCAACTAGGGGGGAAGAACACTGAAGCTTTCTTT
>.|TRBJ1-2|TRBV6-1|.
CASSEVGRGGYTF
TGTGCCAGCAGTGAAGTCGGCAGGGGAGGCTACACCTTC
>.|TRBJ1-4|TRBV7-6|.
CASSRRDHNEKLFF
TGTGCCAGCAGCCGACGGGACCATAATGAAAAACTGTTTTTT
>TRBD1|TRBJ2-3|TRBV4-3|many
CASSQTQGDSTDTQYF
TGCGCCAGCAGCCAAACCCAGGGGGATAGCACAGATACGCAGTATTTT
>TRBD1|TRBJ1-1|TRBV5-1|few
CASEEGGVGTGTEAFF
TGCGCCAGCGAAGAAGGGGGGGTAGGGACAGGGACTGAAGCTTTCTTT
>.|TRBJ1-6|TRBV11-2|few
CASSPLLQVLGSPLHF
TGTGCCAGCAGCCCCCTGCTCCAGGTTTTAGGCTCACCCCTCCACTTT
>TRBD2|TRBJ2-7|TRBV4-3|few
CASSQDGSGGSYEQYF
TGCGCCAGCAGCCAAGATGGTAGCGGGGGGTCCTACGAGCAGTACTTC
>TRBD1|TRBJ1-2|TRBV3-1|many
CASSQDPRGDGYTF
TGTGCCAGCAGCCAAGACCCCAGGGGGGATGGCTACACCTTC
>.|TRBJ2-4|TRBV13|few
CASSLRGVATLVKNIQYF
TGTGCCAGCAGCTTAAGAGGGGTGGCCACACTAGTCAAAAACATTCAGTACTTC
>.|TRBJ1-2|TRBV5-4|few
CASSFFTGPYTF
TGTGCCAGCAGCTTTTTCACAGGGCCCTACACCTTC
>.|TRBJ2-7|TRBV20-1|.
CSATSGGQLYEQYF
TGCAGTGCTACCTCAGGGGGGCAGCTTTACGAGCAGTACTTC
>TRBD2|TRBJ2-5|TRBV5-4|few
CASSPPGGRETQYF
TGTGCCAGCAGCCCCCCTGGCGGGAGGGAGACCCAGTACTTC
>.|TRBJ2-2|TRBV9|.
CASSVAGAIGELFF
TGTGCCAGCAGCGTAGCAGGAGCTATCGGGGAGCTGTTTTTT
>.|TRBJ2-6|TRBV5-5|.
CASSLIGGAGANVLTF
TGTGCCAGCAGCTTGATAGGGGGGGCTGGGGCCAACGTCCTGACTTTC
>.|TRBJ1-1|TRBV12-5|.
CASGGTLTEAFF
TGTGCTAGTGGGGGGACACTCACTGAAGCTTTCTTT